This TCR beta chain was obtained from a study of blood T cell repertoires in COVID-19. The assay was immunoSEQ multiplex PCR, and TCRdb's table has in-frame clones only and misses some. Among under 300,000 clones, approximately 86% were seen once, and the ten largest hold about 7.1%. The CDR3 covers 17 residues. Germline V gives CDR1 SGHRS, CDR2 YFSETQ. The ends were cut back, 5 bases at V and 2 bases at J, with 17 bases in the middle. The sample taken for sequencing was peripheral blood. This sequence originates from a woman in her seventies with active or convalescent COVID-19. V gene TRBV5-1 combines with J gene TRBJ2-6, with D possibly being TRBD1 (7 bases). DNA of the CDR3: TGCGCCAGCAGTCTCGCAGGGGGGAACGCTGGGGCCAACGTCCTGACTTTC. This sequence encodes CASSLAGGNAGANVLTF.